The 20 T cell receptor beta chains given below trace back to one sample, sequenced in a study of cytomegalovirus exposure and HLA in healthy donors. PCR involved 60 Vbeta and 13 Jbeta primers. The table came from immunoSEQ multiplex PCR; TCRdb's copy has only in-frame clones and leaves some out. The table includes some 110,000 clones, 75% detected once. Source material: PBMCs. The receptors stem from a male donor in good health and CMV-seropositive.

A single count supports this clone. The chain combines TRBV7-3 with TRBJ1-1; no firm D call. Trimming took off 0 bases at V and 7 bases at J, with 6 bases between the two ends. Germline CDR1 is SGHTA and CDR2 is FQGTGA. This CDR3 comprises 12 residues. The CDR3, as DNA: TGTGCCAGCAGCTTAACGGGCAGTGAAGCTTTCTTT. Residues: CASSLTGSEAFF.

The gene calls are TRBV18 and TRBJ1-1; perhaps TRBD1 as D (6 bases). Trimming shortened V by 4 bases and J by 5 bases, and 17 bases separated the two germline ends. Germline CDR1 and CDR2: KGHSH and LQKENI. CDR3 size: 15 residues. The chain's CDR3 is CASSRDIGKETEAFF. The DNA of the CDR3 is TGTGCCAGCTCACGGGACATCGGGAAAGAAACTGAAGCTTTCTTT.

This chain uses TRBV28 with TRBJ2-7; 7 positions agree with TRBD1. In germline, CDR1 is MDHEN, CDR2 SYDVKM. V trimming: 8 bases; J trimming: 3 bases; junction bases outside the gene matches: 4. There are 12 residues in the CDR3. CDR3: CASLGQNYEQYF. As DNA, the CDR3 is TGTGCCAGCCTGGGACAGAACTACGAGCAGTACTTC.

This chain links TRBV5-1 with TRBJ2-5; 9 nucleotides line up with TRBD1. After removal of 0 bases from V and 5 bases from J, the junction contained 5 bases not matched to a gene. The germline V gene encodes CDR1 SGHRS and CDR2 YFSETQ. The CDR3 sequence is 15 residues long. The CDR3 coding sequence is TGCGCCAGCAGCTTGGGGACAGGGGTTTGGGAGACCCAGTACTTC. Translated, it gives CASSLGTGVWETQYF.

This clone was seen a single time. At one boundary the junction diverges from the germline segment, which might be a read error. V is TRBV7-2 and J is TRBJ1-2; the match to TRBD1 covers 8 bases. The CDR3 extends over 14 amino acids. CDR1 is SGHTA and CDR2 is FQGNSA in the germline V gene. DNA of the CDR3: TGTGCCAGCATACCGACAGGGGCTAACTATGGCTACACCTTT. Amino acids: CASIPTGANYGYTF.

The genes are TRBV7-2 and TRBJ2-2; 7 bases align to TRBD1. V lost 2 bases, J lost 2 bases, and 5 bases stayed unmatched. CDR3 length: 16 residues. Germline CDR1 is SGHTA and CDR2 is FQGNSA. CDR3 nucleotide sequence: TGTGCCAGCAGCTTAAGAAACAGGGGTAACACCGGGGAGCTGTTTTTT. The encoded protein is CASSLRNRGNTGELFF.

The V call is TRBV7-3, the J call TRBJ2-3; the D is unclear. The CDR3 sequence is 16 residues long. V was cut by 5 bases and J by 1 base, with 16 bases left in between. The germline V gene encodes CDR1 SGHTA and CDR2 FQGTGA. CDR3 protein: CASSTTTNSGTDTQYF. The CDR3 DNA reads TGTGCCAGCAGCACCACCACCAACTCCGGCACAGATACGCAGTATTTT.

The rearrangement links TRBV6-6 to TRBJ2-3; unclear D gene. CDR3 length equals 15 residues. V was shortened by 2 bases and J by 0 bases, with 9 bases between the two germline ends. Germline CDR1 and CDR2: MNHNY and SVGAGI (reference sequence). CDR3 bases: TGTGCCAGCAGTTACGCCAGGCCTAGCACAGATACGCAGTATTTT. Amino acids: CASSYARPSTDTQYF.

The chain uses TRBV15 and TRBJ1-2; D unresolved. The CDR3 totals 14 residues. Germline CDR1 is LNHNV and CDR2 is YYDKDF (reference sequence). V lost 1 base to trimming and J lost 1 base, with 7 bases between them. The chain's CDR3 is CATSRAPNNYGYTF. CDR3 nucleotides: TGTGCCACCAGCAGAGCCCCTAATAACTATGGCTACACCTTC. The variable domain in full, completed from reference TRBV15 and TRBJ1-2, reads DAMVIQNPRYQVTQFGKPVTLSCSQTLNHNVMYWYQQKSSQAPKLLFHYYDKDFNNEADTPDNFQSRRPNTSFCFLDIRSPGLGDTAMYLCATSRAPNNYGYTFGSGTRLTVV.

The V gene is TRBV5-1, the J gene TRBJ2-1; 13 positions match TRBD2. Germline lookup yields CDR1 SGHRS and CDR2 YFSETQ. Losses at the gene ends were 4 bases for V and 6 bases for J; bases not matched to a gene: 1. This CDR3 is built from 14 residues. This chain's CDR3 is CASSRTSGSNEQFF. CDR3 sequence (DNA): TGCGCCAGCAGCAGGACTAGCGGGAGCAATGAGCAGTTCTTC. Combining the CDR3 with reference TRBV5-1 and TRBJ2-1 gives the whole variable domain KAGVTQTPRYLIKTRGQQVTLSCSPISGHRSVSWYQQTPGQGLQFLFEYFSETQRNKGNFPGRFSGRQFSNSRSEMNVSTLELGDSALYLCASSRTSGSNEQFFGPGTRLTVL.

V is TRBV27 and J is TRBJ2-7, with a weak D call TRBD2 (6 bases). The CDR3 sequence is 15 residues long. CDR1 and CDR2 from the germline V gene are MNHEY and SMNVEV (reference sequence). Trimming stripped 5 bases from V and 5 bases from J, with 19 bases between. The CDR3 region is CASSGLGGSLNEQYF. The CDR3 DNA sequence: TGTGCCAGCAGTGGTCTTGGGGGGTCTCTCAACGAGCAGTACTTC.

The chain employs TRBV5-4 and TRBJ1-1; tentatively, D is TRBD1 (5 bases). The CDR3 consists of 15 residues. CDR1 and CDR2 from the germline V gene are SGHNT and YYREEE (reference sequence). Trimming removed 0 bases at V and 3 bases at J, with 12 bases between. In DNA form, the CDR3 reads TGTGCCAGCAGCTTGGGGACATTTGGGTACACTGAAGCTTTCTTT. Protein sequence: CASSLGTFGYTEAFF.

The CDR3 region is CASSVGVGEAVGTEAFF. DNA of the CDR3: TGTGCCAGCAGCGTAGGGGTCGGGGAGGCGGTTGGCACTGAAGCTTTCTTT. V usage is TRBV9 and J usage is TRBJ1-1; the D is unclear. The germline V and J ends were trimmed by 0 bases and 4 bases, with 19 bases remaining between them. This CDR3 is built from 17 residues. Looked up from germline, CDR1 is SGDLS and CDR2 is YYNGEE.

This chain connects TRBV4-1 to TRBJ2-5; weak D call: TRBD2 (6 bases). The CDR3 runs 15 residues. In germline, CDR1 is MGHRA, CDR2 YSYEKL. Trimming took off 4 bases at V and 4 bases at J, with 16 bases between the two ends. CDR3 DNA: TGCGCCAGCAGCCGGGGCGGGGAGCTGGGAGAGACCCAGTACTTC. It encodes CASSRGGELGETQYF.

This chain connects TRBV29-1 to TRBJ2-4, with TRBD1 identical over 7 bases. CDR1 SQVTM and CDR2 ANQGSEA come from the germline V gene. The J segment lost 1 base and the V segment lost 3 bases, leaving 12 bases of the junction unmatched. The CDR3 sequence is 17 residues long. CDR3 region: CSVEDLDRDLAKNIQYF. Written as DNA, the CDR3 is TGCAGCGTTGAGGACCTAGACAGGGATCTTGCCAAAAACATTCAGTACTTC.

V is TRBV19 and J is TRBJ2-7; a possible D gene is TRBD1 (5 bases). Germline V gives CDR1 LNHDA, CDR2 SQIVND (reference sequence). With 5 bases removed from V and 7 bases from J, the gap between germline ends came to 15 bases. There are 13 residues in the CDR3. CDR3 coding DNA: TGTGCCAGTAGTCTCTTGGCAGGGCAAGAGCAGTACTTC. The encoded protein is CASSLLAGQEQYF.

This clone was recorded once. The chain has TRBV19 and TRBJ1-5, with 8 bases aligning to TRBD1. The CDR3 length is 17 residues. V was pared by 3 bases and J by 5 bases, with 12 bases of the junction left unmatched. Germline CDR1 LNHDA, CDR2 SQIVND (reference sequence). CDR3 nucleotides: TGTGCCAGTAGTATTCGGGGGGTGACAGGGGCACATCAGCCCCAGCATTTT. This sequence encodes CASSIRGVTGAHQPQHF.

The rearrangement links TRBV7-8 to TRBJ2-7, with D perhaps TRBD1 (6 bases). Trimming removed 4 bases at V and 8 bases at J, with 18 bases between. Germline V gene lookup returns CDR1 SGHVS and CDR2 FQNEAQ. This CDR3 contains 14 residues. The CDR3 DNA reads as TGTGCCAGCAGCTCCCAGTACTCGGACAGAAAGCAGTACTTC. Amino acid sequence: CASSSQYSDRKQYF. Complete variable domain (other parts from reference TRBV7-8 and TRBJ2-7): GAGVSQSPRYKVAKRGQDVALRCDPISGHVSLFWYQQALGQGPEFLTYFQNEAQLDKSGLPSDRFFAERPEGSVSTLKIQRTQQEDSAVYLCASSSQYSDRKQYFGPGTRLTVT.

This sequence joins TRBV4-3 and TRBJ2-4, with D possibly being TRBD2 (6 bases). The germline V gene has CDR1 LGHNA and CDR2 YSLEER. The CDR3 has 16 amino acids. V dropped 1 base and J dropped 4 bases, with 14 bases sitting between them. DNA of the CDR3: TGCGCCAGCAGCCAAGTTCGCGGGGCGAAGAAAAACATTCAGTACTTC. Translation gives CASSQVRGAKKNIQYF.

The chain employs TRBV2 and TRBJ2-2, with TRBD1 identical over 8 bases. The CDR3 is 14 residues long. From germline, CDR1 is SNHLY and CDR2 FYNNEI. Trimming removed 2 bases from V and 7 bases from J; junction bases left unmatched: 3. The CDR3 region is CASSEWGQDGELFF. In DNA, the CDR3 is TGTGCCAGCAGTGAATGGGGACAGGACGGGGAGCTGTTTTTT.